Below are 2 T cell receptor beta chains sequenced from a single sample in a study of blood T cell repertoires in COVID-19. Clones were read by immunoSEQ multiplex PCR, and TCRdb kept only the in-frame ones, dropping some. This sample yields roughly 380,000 clones, of which almost 90% are seen a single time; under 1.2% belongs to the top ten. The sample taken for sequencing was PBMCs or T cells enriched from blood (not recorded which). Receptor source: a woman aged 30 to 39 who had been exposed to COVID-19.

V and J are TRBV19 and TRBJ1-1; possible D gene TRBD1, 5 bases. Germline V CDR1 and CDR2: LNHDA, SQIVND (reference sequence). The V end lost 5 bases, the J end lost 5 bases, and 9 bases lay between the germline ends. The CDR3 consists of 12 residues. CDR3 coding DNA: TGTGCCAGTAGTCACAAGGGGACTGAAGCTTTCTTT. Its translation is CASSHKGTEAFF. Variable domain in full (rest from reference TRBV19 and TRBJ1-1): DGGITQSPKYLFRKEGQNVTLSCEQNLNHDAMYWYRQDPGQGLRLIYYSQIVNDFQKGDIAEGYSVSREKKESFPLTVTSAQKNPTAFYLCASSHKGTEAFFGQGTRLTVV.

The rearrangement links TRBV29-1 to TRBJ1-4; D is ambiguous. The CDR3 totals 12 residues. Germline lookup yields CDR1 SQVTM and CDR2 ANQGSEA. V gave up 4 bases and J gave up 4 bases, with 7 bases separating them. CDR3 sequence reads: CSVVAVNEKLFF. The DNA of the CDR3 is TGCAGCGTTGTAGCAGTTAATGAAAAACTGTTTTTT.